This T cell receptor beta chain came from a study of T cells of healthy individuals. From germline, CDR1 is DFQATT and CDR2 SNEGSKA (reference sequence). V dropped 6 bases and J dropped 6 bases, with 20 bases sitting between them. This CDR3 contains 14 residues. MiXCR, run by TCRdb on the 5' RACE reads, gives a single entry per CDR3 protein. The sample carries some 100,000 distinct CDR3 sequences, approximately 16% recorded once. The J gene is TRBJ1-1, the V gene TRBV20-1, with unresolved D. The TCR was taken from a human donor in good health. The CDR3 reads CSATTRVTRPEAFF. The CDR3 coding sequence is TGCAGTGCCACAACCCGGGTAACCCGCCCTGAAGCTTTCTTT.